This TCR beta chain comes out of a study of T cells in pancreatic ductal adenocarcinoma. Whole-study results and caveats: Tumor and blood clonality did not differ significantly, about 0.112 versus 0.072.

Here immunoSEQ multiplex PCR was the method, and the copy in TCRdb shows in-frame clones only, minus some. The repertoire holds about 100,000 clones, with 90% to 95% as singletons. The V end lost 0 bases, the J end lost 7 bases, and 10 bases lay between the germline ends. Germline-derived CDR1 and CDR2 are LNHNV and YYDKDF (reference sequence). This CDR3 has 14 amino acids. Selected pancreatic ductal adenocarcinoma patients had undergone surgery without neoadjuvant therapy. As regards this clone: Antigen: not known.

Sequenced input: PBMCs. The TCR was taken from a human donor with pancreatic ductal adenocarcinoma. The chain carries TRBV15 and TRBJ1-5, with D possibly TRBD1 on 6 matching bases. Here the CDR3 DNA reads TGTGCCACCAGCAGAGATCGGACAGTCCAGCCCCAGCATTTT. Translated: CATSRDRTVQPQHF.